The present T cell receptor (beta chain) was sequenced within a study of metastatic and nonmetastatic thyroid tumors. Turning to the study itself: Comparison of repertoires was carried out across blood and tumor or nodule tissue from malignant and benign thyroid patients. Findings and caveats of the study: According to reports, the diversity of TCR beta was significantly higher in malignant thyroid tumors than in benign nodules, and this held in both blood and tumor samples.

Source study methods: Using the CDR3 differences seen across clinicopathological groups, the authors built a distant-metastasis classifier for papillary thyroid cancer, which was meant to discriminate distant-metastatic patients. TCRdb re-clonotyped the PCR reads via MiXCR. The V and J calls come from TCRdb's annotation, not from the publication. The sample carries under 35,000 clones, around 30% recorded once. Prior to thyroid surgery, none of the patients had received any treatment. Per germline, CDR1 KGHSH and CDR2 LQKENI. The CDR3 consists of 16 residues. Regarding this clone: Its antigen is unknown. One junction end does not reproduce the germline sequence, and a read error may be involved.

The V and J genes are TRBV18 and TRBJ2-2, with D unresolved. The specimen sequenced was blood. The receptor comes from a female donor with papillary thyroid cancer or a benign thyroid nodule (not recorded which). Some clones in this sample may be carry-over from other donors' samples. CDR3 bases: TGTGCCCGCTCACCACCCCGTCAGTATGTCACCGGGGAGCTGTTTTTT. Protein: CARSPPRQYVTGELFF.